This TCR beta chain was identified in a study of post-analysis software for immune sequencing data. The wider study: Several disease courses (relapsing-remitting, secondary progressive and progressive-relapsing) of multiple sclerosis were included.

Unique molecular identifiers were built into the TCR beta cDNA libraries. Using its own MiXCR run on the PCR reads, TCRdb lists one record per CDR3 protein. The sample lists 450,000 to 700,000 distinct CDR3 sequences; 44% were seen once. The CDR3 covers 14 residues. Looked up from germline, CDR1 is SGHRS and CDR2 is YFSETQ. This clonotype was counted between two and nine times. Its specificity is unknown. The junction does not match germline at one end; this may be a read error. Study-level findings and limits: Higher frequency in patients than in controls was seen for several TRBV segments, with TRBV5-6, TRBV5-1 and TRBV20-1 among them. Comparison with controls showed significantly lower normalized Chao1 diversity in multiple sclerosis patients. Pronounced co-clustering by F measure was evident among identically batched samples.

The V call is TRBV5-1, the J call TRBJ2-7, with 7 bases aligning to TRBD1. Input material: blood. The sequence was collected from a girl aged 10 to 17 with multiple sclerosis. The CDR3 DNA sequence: TGCGCCAGCAGCTTGGGTCAGGGGGACCGCGAGCAGTGCTTC. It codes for CASSLGQGDREQCF.